This paragraph covers one TCR beta chain sequence. It lacks a known antigen. Nothing much larger sits one base from this clone, and base qualities are not available. The record originates from a study of blood T cell repertoires in COVID-19 (dated by TCRdb to 2018 to 2020). General notes on the study: The collaborator samples originated in the United States, Italy and Spain and spanned the acute and convalescent phases of COVID-19. The dataset comprised deeply sampled blood TCRbeta repertoires from subjects exposed to, actively infected with, or recovered from COVID-19. Sample metadata almost always included a de-identified subject ID, COVID-19 status, age in years and sex. The repertoires were made available in a free public database intended to serve as a resource for research on the immune response to SARS-CoV-2. Samples came from the ongoing ImmuneRACE study (first 160 participants) plus 1,254 subjects from 6 global collaborators. The material from the prospective study consisted of cDNA or gDNA derived from T cells, B-cell-depleted T cells, or PBMCs. Where available, HLA class I and class II types were obtained from metadata supplied by the sample provider rather than from assay-based typing.

On the study overall, not on this receptor specifically: Clinical and demographic metadata were provided uncurated, with the amount varying by source and participant.

The immunoSEQ Assay, a bias-controlled multiplex PCR, was used to amplify TCRbeta CDR3 regions from genomic DNA. The study's processing was this. The number of nucleated cells in each sample was estimated by amplification of reference gene primers within the assay. To quantify the absolute abundance of each unique TCRbeta CDR3 rearrangement, sequence reads were collapsed and filtered. For each sample, productive Simpson clonality was calculated by taking the square root of Simpson's diversity index across productive rearrangements. TCRdb mirrors the immuneACCESS table, restricted to in-frame sequences. Some clones are absent from its copies; in checked studies, under half trace to an unresolved V gene, and the reason for the others is unknown. Clone size and the V and J calls come from that table; the DNA yielded D and trimming. The sample table records approximately 26,000 clones; around 86% of these occur just once. Clones ranked in the top ten supply approximately 12% of the sample.

The germline V gene encodes CDR1 MNHEY and CDR2 SVGAGI. V drops 7 bases and J drops 3 bases, leaving 19 bases in between. Including the terminal cysteine and phenylalanine, the CDR3 comprises 15 residues. Only the CDR3 portion is preserved as DNA: 45 bases, with reading frame beginning at the first base. Each collaborating institution followed its own protocols to collect whole blood in K2EDTA tubes. For TCRbeta analysis, collaborator samples were shipped as frozen whole blood, as isolated PBMCs, or as DNA extracted from either sample type. The clonotype originates from a human donor in a cohort sampled during active COVID-19. The donor label of this sample is uncertain. Source material: peripheral blood. The chain uses TRBV6-5 and TRBJ2-7; the D gene is unclear. In nucleotide form, the sequence is TGTGCCAGCACCCAAGCAGGCAGTCTGGGCTACGAGCAGTACTTC. This encodes CASTQAGSLGYEQYF.